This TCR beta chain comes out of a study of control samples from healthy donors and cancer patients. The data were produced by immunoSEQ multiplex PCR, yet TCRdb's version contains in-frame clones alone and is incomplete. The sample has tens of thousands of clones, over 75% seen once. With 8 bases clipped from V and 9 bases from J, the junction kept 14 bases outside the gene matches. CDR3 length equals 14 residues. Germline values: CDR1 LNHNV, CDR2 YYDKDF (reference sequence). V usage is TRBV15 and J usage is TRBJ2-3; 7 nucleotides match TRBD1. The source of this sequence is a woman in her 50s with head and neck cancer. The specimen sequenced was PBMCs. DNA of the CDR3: TGTGCCACCCGTGACGACTACAGGGGAGAGACGCAGTATTTT. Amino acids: CATRDDYRGETQYF. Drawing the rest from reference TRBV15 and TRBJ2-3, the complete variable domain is DAMVIQNPRYQVTQFGKPVTLSCSQTLNHNVMYWYQQKSSQAPKLLFHYYDKDFNNEADTPDNFQSRRPNTSFCFLDIRSPGLGDTAMYLCATRDDYRGETQYFGPGTRLTVL.